This T cell receptor beta chain was captured by sequencing in a study of Ad26.COV2.S vaccination and SARS-CoV-2 variants. The method was immunoSEQ multiplex PCR; TCRdb's version includes in-frame clones alone and lacks a portion of them. The sample contains about 180,000 clones, 70% to 90% of which appear only once. The CDR3 totals 16 residues. Trimming removed 3 bases from V and 1 base from J, with 14 bases in between. Germline-derived CDR1 and CDR2 are LGHDT and YNNKEL (reference sequence). As regards this clone: Its specificity is not known.

Study conclusions and caveats: Reports say spike-specific CD8+ and CD4+ T cell responses covered substantial breadth after vaccination. Researchers cautioned that TCR breadth and depth analyses may have underestimated total T cell responses.

The chain combines TRBV3-1 (or the pseudogene TRBV3-2) with TRBJ2-3; D remains unclear. This sample comprised peripheral blood, obtained after recovery from COVID-19. This TCR was recovered from a human donor who had recovered from COVID-19. CDR3 sequence (DNA): TGTGCCAGCAGCCACGCCTTGGGCGGACGCACAGATACGCAGTATTTT. Its translation: CASSHALGGRTDTQYF.